This T cell receptor beta chain was obtained from a study of T-cell reconstitution after alpha-beta-depleted transplantation in children. Regarding the study as a whole: Reportedly, only several hundred clones from non-depleted graft cells drove alpha-beta T-cell counts at about two months.

Note on this clonotype: Its antigen is as yet unknown.

Construction of the TCRbeta library involved unique molecular identifiers. TCRdb redid the calling of the PCR reads with MiXCR, one entry per CDR3 protein. The sample yields approximately 980,000 distinct CDR3 sequences, about 31% seen once. This CDR3 region has 12 residues. Trimming pared 11 bases from V and 4 bases from J, leaving 13 bases between. This receptor was taken from a boy younger than two who had a stem cell transplant for SCID, so the T cells may come from the graft donor. This specimen consisted of PBMCs, mostly from graft donor cells, obtained 360 days after TCRalphabeta/CD19-depleted stem cell transplant. The rearrangement joins TRBV12-3 or TRBV12-4 to TRBJ2-3; maybe TRBD2 (5 bases). CDR3 bases: TGTGCCGCAACTTCGGGGTCAGATACGCAGTATTTT. Translated: CAATSGSDTQYF.